This TCR beta chain was retrieved from a study of cytomegalovirus exposure and HLA in healthy donors. Broader study findings: Despite most TCR sequences being rare, some public TCRs occurred in many donors.

Use of 60 Vbeta and 13 Jbeta primers characterized the PCR. The method was immunoSEQ multiplex PCR; TCRdb's version includes in-frame clones alone and lacks a portion of them. Its table records 70,000 or so clones. Points on this clone: Its target is not known.

V lost 4 bases and J 1 base, leaving 10 bases between the germline ends. CDR1 is SGHVS, CDR2 FNYEAQ, per germline. The CDR3 has 14 residues. Sequencing was carried out using PBMCs. The rearrangement links TRBV7-6 to TRBJ1-1; D gene uncertain. The sequence was obtained from a boy between 10 and 17 years old in good health and CMV-seronegative. CDR3 amino acids: CASSSDGPNTEAFF. The DNA for the CDR3 is TGTGCCAGCAGCTCCGATGGCCCGAACACTGAAGCTTTCTTT.